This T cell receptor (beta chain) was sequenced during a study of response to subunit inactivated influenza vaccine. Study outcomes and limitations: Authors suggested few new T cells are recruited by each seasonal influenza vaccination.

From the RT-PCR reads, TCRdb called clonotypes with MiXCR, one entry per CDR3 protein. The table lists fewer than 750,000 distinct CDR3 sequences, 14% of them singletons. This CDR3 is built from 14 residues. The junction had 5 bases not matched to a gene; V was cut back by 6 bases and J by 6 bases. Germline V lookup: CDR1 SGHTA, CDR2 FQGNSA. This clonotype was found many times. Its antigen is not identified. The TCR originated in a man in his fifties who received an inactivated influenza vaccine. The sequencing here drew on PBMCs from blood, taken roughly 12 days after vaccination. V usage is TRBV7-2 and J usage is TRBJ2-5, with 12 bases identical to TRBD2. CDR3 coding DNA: TGTGCCAGCAGACCGACTAGCGGGGGCAAGACCCAGTACTTC. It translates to CASRPTSGGKTQYF.